This TCR beta chain appears in the sequencing data of a study of CD8 T cells in ankylosing spondylitis. Study outcomes and limitations: What seemed typical of ankylosing spondylitis blood was a TCR beta motif built from several highly homologous variants. Both synovial fluid and blood in reactive arthritis had previously been reported to carry some motif variants.

TCRdb re-called the 5' RACE reads through MiXCR, storing one row per CDR3 protein. The sample lists about 52,000 distinct CDR3 sequences, 6% to 7.5% occurring once. From germline, CDR1 is LNHDA and CDR2 SQIVND (reference sequence). This CDR3 is 14 amino acids long. Trimming cost V 3 bases and J 4 bases, with 12 bases left between them. Worth noting for this clonotype: Its specificity is not known.

Sequenced material: blood, either unsorted or a sorted T cell fraction (not recorded which). This clonotype was sampled from a female donor with ankylosing spondylitis or in good health (not recorded which). The rearrangement links TRBV19 to TRBJ1-2; a possible D gene is TRBD1 (5 bases). In DNA, the CDR3 is TGTGCCAGTAGTATCCTTACAGGAGTCTATGGCTACACCTTC. This sequence encodes CASSILTGVYGYTF.